The clone carrying this T cell receptor (beta chain) was counted only a few times. What it binds is unknown. This specimen belongs to a study of CD8 T cells in ankylosing spondylitis. Study results and limitations: Reports say disease-linked clones showed up significantly more in matched ankylosing spondylitis synovial fluid. A TCR beta motif of several highly homologous variants seemed to mark ankylosing spondylitis blood. Some of these motif variants have turned up before, in reports on reactive arthritis synovial fluid and blood.

Generation of TCR beta libraries employed quantitative 5'-RACE incorporating molecular barcodes. One entry per CDR3 protein, called by TCRdb with MiXCR from the 5' RACE reads. The data contain some 450,000 distinct CDR3 sequences, more than 15% of them seen just once; the ten biggest clones take up approximately 0.93%. V lost 5 bases, J lost 5 bases, and 12 bases lay in between. The CDR3 covers 13 residues. The receptor comes from a male donor with ankylosing spondylitis. The sample was blood, either unsorted or a sorted T cell fraction (not recorded which). The chain has TRBV12-3 or TRBV12-4 and TRBJ1-2, with D perhaps matching TRBD1 (5 bases). The CDR3, as DNA: TGTGCCAGCAGTCCCGGGACCCCATATGGCTACACCTTC. Encoded protein: CASSPGTPYGYTF.